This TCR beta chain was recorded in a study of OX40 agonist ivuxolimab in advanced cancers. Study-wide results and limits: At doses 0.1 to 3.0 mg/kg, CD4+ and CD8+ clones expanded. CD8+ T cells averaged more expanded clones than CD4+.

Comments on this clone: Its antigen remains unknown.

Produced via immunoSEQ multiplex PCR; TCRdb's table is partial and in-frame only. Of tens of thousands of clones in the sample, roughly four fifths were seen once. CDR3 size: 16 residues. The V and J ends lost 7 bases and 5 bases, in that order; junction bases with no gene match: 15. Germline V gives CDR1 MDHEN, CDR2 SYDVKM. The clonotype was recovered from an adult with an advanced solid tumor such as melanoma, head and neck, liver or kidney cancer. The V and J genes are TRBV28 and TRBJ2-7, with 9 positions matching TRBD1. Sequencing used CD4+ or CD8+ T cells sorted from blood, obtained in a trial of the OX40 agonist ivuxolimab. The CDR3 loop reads CASKGSPGQGVHEQYF. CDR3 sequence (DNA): TGTGCCAGCAAGGGGTCACCGGGACAGGGTGTCCACGAGCAGTACTTC.